These T cell receptor beta chains were read from a single sample in a study of radiation and T cells in renal cell carcinoma. Sequencing used immunoSEQ multiplex PCR; TCRdb keeps in-frame clones, though not all of them. In the table there are some 120,000 clones, around 82% of which are singletons. This material consisted of blood, taken from a patient whose treatment included radiotherapy and nephrectomy. The receptors here all came from a man aged 50 or older with renal cell carcinoma. Each CDR3 is given with its conserved first and last residue. The order of the fields is CDR3 protein, CDR3 DNA, D gene, V gene, clone size, J gene. D genes are given only for firm matches. Size values are once, few and many counts, or a class for expanded clones, and some rows have none.

CDR3: CASSIARDSETQYF
DNA: TGTGCCAGTAGTATAGCCAGGGATTCGGAGACCCAGTACTTC
D: NA
V: TRBV19
size: many
J: TRBJ2-5

CDR3: CASSIVTGANYGYTF
DNA: TGTGCCAGTAGTATCGTGACAGGGGCTAACTATGGCTACACCTTC
D: TRBD1
V: TRBV19
size: NA
J: TRBJ1-2

CDR3: CASSLERDTEAFF
DNA: TGTGCCAGCAGCTTAGAGCGGGACACTGAAGCTTTCTTT
D: NA
V: TRBV11-2
size: few
J: TRBJ1-1

CDR3: CASCLQGNTEAFF
DNA: TGTGCCAGCTGCCTCCAGGGGAACACTGAAGCTTTCTTT
D: NA
V: TRBV2
size: NA
J: TRBJ1-1

CDR3: CASSFSGQGALGSAFF
DNA: TGTGCCAGCAGTTTCTCCGGACAGGGGGCATTGGGTTCAGCTTTCTTT
D: TRBD1
V: TRBV27
size: NA
J: TRBJ1-1

CDR3: CAWSVAGELFF
DNA: TGTGCCTGGAGTGTCGCCGGGGAGCTGTTTTTT
D: NA
V: TRBV30
size: NA
J: TRBJ2-2

CDR3: CASSQETRNSPLHF
DNA: TGTGCCAGCAGCCAAGAGACCCGGAATTCACCCCTCCACTTT
D: NA
V: TRBV11-2
size: NA
J: TRBJ1-6

CDR3: CASSFSGYETQYF
DNA: TGCGCCAGCAGCTTTTCAGGGTACGAGACCCAGTACTTC
D: NA
V: TRBV5-1
size: NA
J: TRBJ2-5

CDR3: CASRPGQGSEETQYF
DNA: TGCGCCAGCAGGCCGGGACAGGGATCGGAGGAGACCCAGTACTTC
D: TRBD1
V: TRBV10-2
size: NA
J: TRBJ2-5

CDR3: CASETNTEAFF
DNA: TGTGCCAGCGAAACTAACACTGAAGCTTTCTTT
D: NA
V: TRBV27
size: NA
J: TRBJ1-1

CDR3: CASNRDRQYLNYGYTF
DNA: TGTGCCAGCAACCGGGACAGGCAATATTTAAACTATGGCTACACCTTC
D: TRBD1
V: TRBV7-2
size: NA
J: TRBJ1-2

CDR3: CASSPFSQTSSGANVLTF
DNA: TGCGCCAGCAGCCCCTTTAGCCAGACAAGCTCTGGGGCCAACGTCCTGACTTTC
D: NA
V: TRBV5-1
size: NA
J: TRBJ2-6

CDR3: CASSSYRVMNTEAFF
DNA: TGCGCCAGCAGCTCTTACAGGGTTATGAACACTGAAGCTTTCTTT
D: NA
V: TRBV4-1
size: few
J: TRBJ1-1

CDR3: CASSEYKAGPNTEAFF
DNA: TGTGCCAGCAGTGAATATAAAGCAGGCCCGAACACTGAAGCTTTCTTT
D: NA
V: TRBV25-1
size: once
J: TRBJ1-1

CDR3: CASSYSNTGELFF
DNA: TGTGCCAGCAGTTATTCGAACACCGGGGAGCTGTTTTTT
D: NA
V: TRBV6-6
size: NA
J: TRBJ2-2

CDR3: CAISESKGSGDTQYF
DNA: TGTGCCATCAGTGAATCAAAGGGAAGTGGGGATACGCAGTATTTT
D: NA
V: TRBV10-3
size: NA
J: TRBJ2-3

CDR3: CASTPGSVWMDTQYF
DNA: TGTGCCAGCACCCCGGGTAGCGTATGGATGGATACGCAGTATTTT
D: NA
V: TRBV2
size: NA
J: TRBJ2-3

CDR3: CASKPGLAGTGELFF
DNA: TGTGCCAGCAAACCGGGACTAGCGGGCACCGGGGAGCTGTTTTTT
D: TRBD2
V: TRBV9
size: NA
J: TRBJ2-2

CDR3: CASGTGWVGQETQYF
DNA: TGTGCCAGCGGAACGGGGTGGGTGGGCCAAGAGACCCAGTACTTC
D: NA
V: TRBV27
size: NA
J: TRBJ2-5

CDR3: CASSPYAGGPVDTGELFF
DNA: TGTGCTAGCAGCCCCTATGCGGGAGGGCCTGTGGACACCGGGGAGCTGTTTTTT
D: TRBD2
V: TRBV7-7
size: NA
J: TRBJ2-2

CDR3: CASSYGEGGQPQHF
DNA: TGTGCCAGCAGTTACGGAGAGGGGGGGCAGCCCCAGCATTTT
D: NA
V: TRBV6-5
size: NA
J: TRBJ1-5

CDR3: CASSARTGGNNEQFF
DNA: TGTGCCAGCAGTGCAAGGACAGGGGGAAACAATGAGCAGTTCTTC
D: TRBD1
V: TRBV6-1
size: NA
J: TRBJ2-1

CDR3: CASREGTENSPLHF
DNA: TGCGCCAGCAGGGAAGGGACAGAAAATTCACCCCTCCACTTT
D: TRBD1
V: TRBV5-1
size: NA
J: TRBJ1-6

CDR3: CASSSWTGPYGYTF
DNA: TGTGCCAGTAGCTCATGGACGGGACCCTATGGCTACACCTTC
D: NA
V: TRBV19
size: NA
J: TRBJ1-2

CDR3: CAISLNSEYEQYF
DNA: TGTGCCATCAGCTTAAATTCAGAGTACGAGCAGTACTTC
D: NA
V: TRBV10-3
size: NA
J: TRBJ2-7

CDR3: CASTLFRSGTKNGNTIYF
DNA: TGTGCCAGCACCTTATTTCGCAGCGGGACGAAAAATGGAAACACCATATATTTT
D: NA
V: TRBV7-9
size: NA
J: TRBJ1-3

CDR3: CASSRSGTDCYEQYF
DNA: TGTGCCAGCAGCAGATCCGGGACGGATTGTTACGAGCAGTACTTC
D: NA
V: TRBV21-1
size: NA
J: TRBJ2-7

CDR3: CASSYGNQGTQYF
DNA: TGTGCCAGCAGCTACGGGAACCAAGGGACCCAGTACTTC
D: NA
V: TRBV7-2
size: NA
J: TRBJ2-5

CDR3: CASSPGEQNTEAFF
DNA: TGTGCCAGCTCACCAGGGGAGCAGAACACTGAAGCTTTCTTT
D: NA
V: TRBV18
size: NA
J: TRBJ1-1

CDR3: CASSLTRQSTDTQYF
DNA: TGTGCCAGCAGCTTAACGAGACAATCCACAGATACGCAGTATTTT
D: NA
V: TRBV11-2
size: NA
J: TRBJ2-3

CDR3: CASSTDLGAAGGYTF
DNA: TGTGCCAGCAGTACCGATCTGGGGGCAGCCGGTGGCTACACCTTC
D: NA
V: TRBV6-5
size: NA
J: TRBJ1-2

CDR3: CAWSSSGGEQYF
DNA: TGTGCCTGGAGTTCTAGCGGGGGCGAGCAGTACTTC
D: TRBD2
V: TRBV30
size: NA
J: TRBJ2-7

CDR3: CASRPGTGATWEQYF
DNA: TGCGCCAGCAGACCCGGGACAGGCGCTACTTGGGAGCAGTACTTC
D: TRBD1
V: TRBV23-1
size: NA
J: TRBJ2-7

CDR3: CASSLGGRRSPLHF
DNA: TGTGCCAGCAGCTTAGGAGGGCGGCGTTCACCCCTCCACTTT
D: NA
V: TRBV7-2
size: few
J: TRBJ1-6

CDR3: CATAGGRSETQYF
DNA: TGTGCCACCGCTGGGGGGAGATCAGAGACCCAGTACTTC
D: NA
V: TRBV15
size: NA
J: TRBJ2-5

CDR3: CASSVGGGTSRYNEQFF
DNA: TGTGCCAGCAGCGTCGGTGGGGGGACTAGCAGATACAATGAGCAGTTCTTC
D: TRBD2
V: TRBV9
size: NA
J: TRBJ2-1

CDR3: CASSSIATATTNEKLFF
DNA: TGTGCCAGCAGCTCGATTGCGACTGCTACAACTAATGAAAAACTGTTTTTT
D: NA
V: TRBV7-9
size: once
J: TRBJ1-4